Reported below is one T cell receptor beta chain. This specimen belongs to a study of response to subunit inactivated influenza vaccine. TCRdb re-analysed the RT-PCR reads in MiXCR, keeping a single row per CDR3 protein. The table includes about 540,000 distinct CDR3 sequences, around 25% detected once. V lost 6 bases and J 3 bases, leaving 15 bases between the germline ends. The CDR3 has 15 residues. Germline V gene sequence: CDR1 MNHEY, CDR2 SVGEGT. This sample was also put to use in a study of T cells expressing NK-cell markers. In that study: cDNA encoding TCR beta was synthesized via 5'RACE template switching incorporating UMIs. Sorting was limited to alpha-beta TCR-expressing T cells with an anti-gamma-delta TCR antibody in several experiments. The study found these clonotypes also leading the CD3+CD56-NKG2C+ fraction in a few donors. Uncertainty persisted over the HCMV specificity of expanded NKG2C+ T cell clones.

The gene calls are TRBV6-2 or TRBV6-3 and TRBJ2-1; D might be TRBD2 (6 bases). The sequence derives from a man aged 50 to 59 who received an inactivated influenza vaccine. The sequenced sample was CD4+ T cells sorted from PBMCs, obtained about 11 days after vaccination. The CDR3 region is CASSEIAANYNEQFF. CDR3 sequence (DNA): TGTGCCAGCAGCGAAATAGCGGCCAACTACAATGAGCAGTTCTTC.